The sequence of this T cell receptor (beta chain) was determined in a study of early T cells in non-severe SARS-CoV-2 infection. About the research overall: Investigators sequenced bulk RNA drawn from unsorted whole blood, and chains remained unpaired.

This clonotype has ten or more counts. Antigen specificity is unknown. Trimming took off 0 bases at V and 5 bases at J, with 1 base between the two ends. CDR1 LGHNA and CDR2 YNFKEQ come from the germline V gene. CDR3 size: 11 residues. General study findings and limits: Comparison of clonotypes with VDJdb favored anti-spike CD8 responses while missing private and CD4 specificities.

Molecules of cDNA were individually given unique molecular identifiers that were attached to them. MiXCR, applied by TCRdb to the 5' RACE reads, yields one record per CDR3 protein. The data show around 78,000 distinct CDR3 sequences, around 10% seen once. This sequence was found in an adult who was a healthcare worker with PCR-confirmed SARS-CoV-2 infection or an uninfected control (not recorded which). V is TRBV4-2 and J is TRBJ1-2; the D is unclear. The sequencing used whole blood, collected at baseline. DNA of the CDR3: TGTGCCAGCAGCCAAGATTATGGCTACACCTTC. This gives the protein CASSQDYGYTF.